These 27 T cell receptor beta chains share one sample of origin, sequenced in a study of shared clonotypes between healthy human individuals. The protocol was immunoSEQ multiplex PCR, while the TCRdb copy is restricted to in-frame clones and leaves out a portion. Of 2 million to 2.5 million clones in the sample, over 85% were seen once. The sample taken for sequencing was naive CD4+ T cells sorted from blood. Specified subset: CD45RA+ positively selected. All receptors derive from a man between 18 and 35 years old in good health.

The chain recombines TRBV6-1 with TRBJ1-3; no clear D gene. The CDR3 totals 14 residues. The ends were cut back, 6 bases at V and 0 bases at J, with 9 bases in the middle. Per the germline V gene, CDR1 is MNHNS and CDR2 is SASEGT. The CDR3 coding sequence is TGTGCCAGCAGGAGAGAATACTCTGGAAACACCATATATTTT. This sequence encodes CASRREYSGNTIYF.

The V and J genes are TRBV25-1 and TRBJ2-5; D is unresolved. The CDR3 runs 11 residues. Per germline, CDR1 MGHDK and CDR2 SYGVNS. Between the trimmed V and J ends, which lost 4 bases and 2 bases, there was a span of 2 bases. CDR3 nucleotide sequence: TGTGCCAGCAGTGGGCAAGAGACCCAGTACTTC. It encodes CASSGQETQYF.

The chain has TRBV10-1 and TRBJ2-2; 7 bases align to TRBD2. There are 15 residues in the CDR3. V lost 0 bases and J lost 5; bases outside the gene matches: 3. CDR1 is WNHNN and CDR2 is SYGVQD in the germline V gene (reference sequence). The CDR3 loop is CASSESRGGTGELFF. The CDR3 nucleotides read TGCGCCAGCAGTGAGTCCCGGGGAGGGACCGGGGAGCTGTTTTTT.

In the case of this clone: This sample also contains other DNA sequences that code for the same CDR3. The chain couples TRBV6-5 to TRBJ1-6, with D uncertain. CDR1 is MNHEY and CDR2 is SVGAGI in the germline V gene. The CDR3 totals 14 residues. V lost 0 bases, J lost 7 bases, and 7 bases lay in between. DNA for the CDR3: TGTGCCAGCAGTTACTCTGGCCTAAATTCACCCCTCCACTTT. Its protein product is CASSYSGLNSPLHF.

The chain uses TRBV25-1 and TRBJ1-4, with a weak D call TRBD1 (5 bases). CDR1 and CDR2 from the germline V gene are MGHDK and SYGVNS. The CDR3 contains 16 residues. Trimming removed 9 bases from V and 0 bases from J, with 17 bases in between. The CDR3 sequence is CASTWGRDATNEKLFF. CDR3 nucleotide sequence: TGTGCCAGTACGTGGGGGAGGGACGCAACTAATGAAAAACTGTTTTTT.

This clone was found once. The chain uses TRBV5-1 and TRBJ2-5, with D possibly matching TRBD2 (5 bases). The CDR3 contains 13 residues. Germline V lookup: CDR1 SGHRS, CDR2 YFSETQ. The V end lost 4 bases, the J end lost 1 base, and 8 bases lay between the germline ends. The CDR3 sequence: CASSVDSQETQYF. DNA of the CDR3: TGCGCCAGCAGCGTGGACTCCCAAGAGACCCAGTACTTC.

The J gene is TRBJ1-2, the V gene TRBV4-1, with TRBD1 matching 7 bases. Germline V gives CDR1 MGHRA, CDR2 YSYEKL. The CDR3 is made up of 15 amino acids. V lost 1 base to trimming and J lost 6 bases; unmatched junction nucleotides: 8. This CDR3 reads CASSQVQGVMHGYTF. CDR3 bases: TGCGCCAGCAGCCAAGTCCAGGGGGTTATGCATGGCTACACCTTC.

On this clone: This CDR3 is also generated by other DNA sequences in the sample. The rearrangement links TRBV4-1 to TRBJ2-2; D ambiguous. The V gene lost 1 base and the J gene lost 2 bases, with 8 bases spanning the gap. The germline V gene has CDR1 MGHRA and CDR2 YSYEKL. The CDR3 length is 15 residues. CDR3 loop: CASSQGQLNTGELFF. The DNA for the CDR3 is TGCGCCAGCAGCCAAGGGCAGCTAAACACCGGGGAGCTGTTTTTT.

This chain links TRBV10-3 with TRBJ1-1; tentative D call: TRBD1 (5 bases). V was trimmed by 3 bases and J by 10 bases, leaving 18 bases between them. Germline lookup yields CDR1 ENHRY and CDR2 SYGVKD. This CDR3 has 14 residues. The CDR3 sequence: CAISDPRGQPGAFF. CDR3 DNA: TGTGCCATCAGTGATCCGAGGGGCCAGCCGGGAGCTTTCTTT.

The CDR3, as DNA: TGTGCCAGCAGCGGGACTAGCTCTGAGACCCAGTACTTC. Protein sequence: CASSGTSSETQYF. V and J are TRBV25-1 and TRBJ2-5, with 9 positions matching TRBD2. The V gene end was trimmed by 6 bases and the J gene end by 5 bases; junction bases not matched to a gene: 4. This CDR3 has 13 amino acids. The germline V gene has CDR1 MGHDK and CDR2 SYGVNS.

This sequence joins TRBV2 and TRBJ1-5; D is unclear. The germline V gene encodes CDR1 SNHLY and CDR2 FYNNEI. Trimming pared 6 bases from V and 3 bases from J, leaving 6 bases between. The CDR3 sequence is 12 residues long. The CDR3 coding sequence is TGTGCCAGCAGGCCGGACAATCAGCCCCAGCATTTT. It codes for CASRPDNQPQHF. Based on the CDR3 plus reference TRBV2 and TRBJ1-5, the full variable domain is EPEVTQTPSHQVTQMGQEVILRCVPISNHLYFYWYRQILGQKVEFLVSFYNNEISEKSEIFDDQFSVERPDGSNFTLKIRSTKLEDSAMYFCASRPDNQPQHFGDGTRLSIL.

The chain has TRBV28 and TRBJ2-7; 7 nucleotides align to TRBD2. V shed 3 bases, J shed 3 bases, and the junction held 8 bases outside the gene matches. CDR3 length: 15 residues. CDR1 is MDHEN and CDR2 is SYDVKM in the germline V gene. CDR3 residues: CASSLPGGLGYEQYF. The CDR3 nucleotides are TGTGCCAGCAGTTTGCCGGGTGGACTAGGCTACGAGCAGTACTTC. The full variable domain, with the rest looked up from reference TRBV28 and TRBJ2-7, is DVKVTQSSRYLVKRTGEKVFLECVQDMDHENMFWYRQDPGLGLRLIYFSYDVKMKEKGDIPEGYSVSREKKERFSLILESASTNQTSMYLCASSLPGGLGYEQYFGPGTRLTVT.

The chain links TRBV7-3 to TRBJ2-2, with D uncertain. This CDR3 is built from 16 residues. Per the germline V gene, CDR1 is SGHTA and CDR2 is FQGTGA. V lost 4 bases to trimming and J lost 6 bases, with 18 bases between them. The CDR3 spells CASSSSQSLGAGELFF. CDR3 DNA sequence: TGTGCCAGCAGCTCCTCTCAAAGTTTGGGCGCCGGGGAGCTGTTTTTT.

The chain combines TRBV2 with TRBJ1-4, with D perhaps TRBD1 (5 bases). CDR1 is SNHLY and CDR2 is FYNNEI in the germline V gene. The V gene lost 6 bases and the J gene lost 2 bases, with 13 bases spanning the gap. The length of the CDR3 is 15 residues. For the CDR3, the DNA is TGTGCCAGCAGCCGGGGACGGACCACTAATGAAAAACTGTTTTTT. Amino acids: CASSRGRTTNEKLFF.

The rearrangement joins TRBV2 to TRBJ2-1; D unresolved. CDR1 and CDR2 from the germline V gene are SNHLY and FYNNEI. CDR3 length: 15 residues. Trimming left V 9 bases short and J 0 bases short, with 15 bases between. The CDR3 loop reads CARAQVGSSYNEQFF. The CDR3 nucleotides read TGTGCCAGAGCTCAGGTAGGAAGCTCCTACAATGAGCAGTTCTTC.

The gene calls are TRBV7-8 and TRBJ1-5; TRBD1 is a possible D gene (5 bases). Trimming removed 1 base from V and 1 base from J, with 11 bases in between. This CDR3 has 16 amino acids. Germline CDR1 reads SGHVS; CDR2 reads FQNEAQ. The CDR3 nucleotides are TGTGCCAGCAGCTTAGACCGCACAGGAAGCAATCAGCCCCAGCATTTT. The encoded protein is CASSLDRTGSNQPQHF. The variable domain in full, completed from reference TRBV7-8 and TRBJ1-5, reads GAGVSQSPRYKVAKRGQDVALRCDPISGHVSLFWYQQALGQGPEFLTYFQNEAQLDKSGLPSDRFFAERPEGSVSTLKIQRTQQEDSAVYLCASSLDRTGSNQPQHFGDGTRLSIL.

In the case of this clone: At the DNA level, this CDR3 is encoded by other sequences in the same sample as well. The chain combines TRBV9 with TRBJ2-5, with D uncertain. Germline CDR1 SGDLS, CDR2 YYNGEE. V dropped 0 bases and J dropped 1 base, with 7 bases sitting between them. The CDR3 runs 14 residues. The CDR3 DNA reads as TGTGCCAGCAGCGTAGGACTGGCCCAAGAGACCCAGTACTTC. Translating gives CASSVGLAQETQYF.

This clone was picked up one time. J is TRBJ1-2 and V is TRBV28; 7 bases are shared with TRBD1. Looked up from germline, CDR1 is MDHEN and CDR2 is SYDVKM. V shed 8 bases, J shed 4 bases, and the junction held 7 bases outside the gene matches. This CDR3 comprises 13 residues. Here the CDR3 DNA reads TGTGCCAGCTCATCCGGGACAGCCTATGGCTACACCTTC. Protein sequence: CASSSGTAYGYTF.

This clone was seen a single time. The chain links TRBV9 to TRBJ2-7, with D perhaps being TRBD1 or TRBD2 (6 bases each). Germline V gives CDR1 SGDLS, CDR2 YYNGEE. The CDR3 contains 15 residues. V lost 7 bases, J lost 3 bases, and 20 bases lay in between. In DNA, the CDR3 is TGTGCCAGCTCAGCGTACTGGGGGGCCGGCTACGAGCAGTACTTC. It is translated as CASSAYWGAGYEQYF. Full variable domain (rest looked up from reference TRBV9 and TRBJ2-7): DSGVTQTPKHLITATGQRVTLRCSPRSGDLSVYWYQQSLDQGLQFLIQYYNGEERAKGNILERFSAQQFPDLHSELNLSSLELGDSALYFCASSAYWGAGYEQYFGPGTRLTVT.

The chain joins TRBV29-1 to TRBJ2-5; D is unclear. CDR3 length: 13 residues. Germline V gene sequence: CDR1 SQVTM, CDR2 ANQGSEA. The V end lost 6 bases, the J end lost 4 bases, and 15 bases lay between the germline ends. The CDR3: CSVRTEGAETQYF. In DNA form, the CDR3 reads TGCAGCGTGCGGACCGAAGGTGCAGAGACCCAGTACTTC. Filled out from reference TRBV29-1 and TRBJ2-5, the complete variable domain reads SAVISQKPSRDICQRGTSLTIQCQVDSQVTMMFWYRQQPGQSLTLIATANQGSEATYESGFVIDKFPISRPNLTFSTLTVSNMSPEDSSIYLCSVRTEGAETQYFGPGTRLLVL.

This chain uses TRBV6-6 with TRBJ2-3; D is unclear. The CDR3 sequence is 14 residues long. CDR1 is MNHNY, CDR2 SVGAGI, per germline (reference sequence). V lost 0 bases and J 10 bases, leaving 14 bases between the germline ends. The DNA for the CDR3 is TGTGCCAGCAGTTACTCGACTCGAGGCCCGTCGCAGTATTTT. It codes for CASSYSTRGPSQYF.

The J gene is TRBJ2-5, the V gene TRBV18; 8 bases match TRBD1. Trimming took 6 bases from V and 2 from J; bases not matched to a gene: 11. The CDR3 has 16 amino acids. The germline gives CDR1 KGHSH, CDR2 LQKENI. Here the CDR3 reads CASSSRTGPAQETQYF. Here the CDR3 DNA reads TGTGCCAGCTCTTCTAGGACAGGGCCCGCTCAAGAGACCCAGTACTTC. Filled out from reference TRBV18 and TRBJ2-5, the complete variable domain reads NAGVMQNPRHLVRRRGQEARLRCSPMKGHSHVYWYRQLPEEGLKFMVYLQKENIIDESGMPKERFSAEFPKEGPSILRIQQVVRGDSAAYFCASSSRTGPAQETQYFGPGTRLLVL.

As for this clone: This CDR3 is also generated by other DNA sequences in the sample. This rearrangement joins TRBV7-9 to TRBJ2-7, with a possible D match to TRBD1 (6 bases). Looked up from germline, CDR1 is SEHNR and CDR2 is FQNEAQ (reference sequence). Trimming stripped 1 base from V and 4 bases from J, with 8 bases between. CDR3 length: 13 residues. DNA of the CDR3: TGTGCCAGCAGCTTAGGGGGGCCATACGAGCAGTACTTC. It is translated as CASSLGGPYEQYF.

The chain has TRBV6-6 and TRBJ2-2; D gene uncertain. The CDR3 sequence is 11 residues long. The V gene lost 6 bases and the J gene lost 8 bases, with 7 bases spanning the gap. The germline V gene has CDR1 MNHNY and CDR2 SVGAGI (reference sequence). The CDR3 region has the DNA TGTGCCAGCAGGAGTACGGGGGAGCTGTTTTTT. Amino acid sequence: CASRSTGELFF.

The chain uses TRBV30 and TRBJ2-5, with 10 positions matching TRBD2. This CDR3 has 17 residues. V shed 2 bases and J 1 base; nucleotides not matched to a gene: 10. Germline V gene data show CDR1 as GTSNPN and CDR2 as SVGIG (reference sequence). The CDR3 DNA reads TGTGCCTGGAGTACCCTGCGGACTAGCGGTGCCCAAGAGACCCAGTACTTC. Residues: CAWSTLRTSGAQETQYF.

The chain joins TRBV10-3 to TRBJ1-1, with 8 bases lining up with TRBD1. V was clipped by 6 bases and J by 2 bases; unmatched bases: 11. The germline gives CDR1 ENHRY, CDR2 SYGVKD. The CDR3 covers 16 residues. The CDR3: CAISTGQGKGNTEAFF. CDR3 bases: TGTGCCATCAGCACTGGACAGGGAAAGGGTAACACTGAAGCTTTCTTT.

The chain employs TRBV11-2 and TRBJ2-3; D is possibly TRBD2 (6 bases). Germline CDR1 reads SGHAT; CDR2 reads FQNNGV. With 6 bases removed from V and 1 base from J, the gap between germline ends came to 8 bases. The CDR3 runs to 13 residues. CDR3 sequence: CASRSSGTDTQYF. CDR3 DNA: TGTGCCAGCAGGTCTAGCGGCACAGATACGCAGTATTTT. Combining the CDR3 with reference TRBV11-2 and TRBJ2-3 gives the whole variable domain EAGVAQSPRYKIIEKRQSVAFWCNPISGHATLYWYQQILGQGPKLLIQFQNNGVVDDSQLPKDRFSAERLKGVDSTLKIQPAKLEDSAVYLCASRSSGTDTQYFGPGTRLTVL.